The rows below give T cell receptor beta chains drawn from one sample of a study of STAT3 mutations in large granular lymphocyte leukemia. TCRdb keeps only in-frame clones here, not all; method: immunoSEQ multiplex PCR. The sample has 30,000 to 45,000 clones, over 75% seen once; the top ten hold 0.43%. Sample: PBMCs. These receptors were collected from a human donor with T large granular lymphocyte leukemia. Some clones in this sample may be carry-over from other donors' samples. The CDR3 runs from the conserved cysteine through the conserved F or W. The D gene is left open where the match is weak. The size of a clone is reported for some rows only, either as once, few or many, or as a class for expanded clones.

TRBD1 14 TRBJ1-5 NA TRBV10-2 CASSEIGGGQPQHF TGCGCCAGCAGTGAGATAGGGGGCGGACAGCCCCAGCATTTT
TRBD1 15 TRBJ1-2 NA TRBV12-5 CASGLGTGGTSGYTF TGTGCTAGTGGTTTGGGGACAGGCGGTACCTCTGGCTACACCTTC
TRBD1 14 TRBJ1-6 once TRBV6-5 CASSSDRDGSPLHF TGTGCCAGCAGTTCGGACAGGGACGGTTCACCCCTCCACTTT
NA 13 TRBJ1-2 few TRBV5-5 CASSRDNSYGYTF TGTGCCAGCAGCCGTGACAATTCCTATGGCTACACCTTC
TRBD2 15 TRBJ2-2 NA TRBV9 CASSGEGLPTGELFF TGTGCCAGCAGCGGGGAGGGACTTCCCACCGGGGAGCTGTTTTTT
NA 17 TRBJ2-5 few TRBV2 CASRKLRLQGIKETQYF TGTGCCAGCAGGAAACTAAGACTGCAGGGGATCAAGGAGACCCAGTACTTC
TRBD1 13 TRBJ1-6 once TRBV30 CAWDRGQESPLHF TGTGCCTGGGACAGGGGGCAAGAATCACCCCTCCACTTT
TRBD2 14 TRBJ2-5 NA TRBV7-9 CASSRTSPPETQYF TGTGCCAGCAGTCGGACTAGTCCTCCGGAGACCCAGTACTTC
NA 16 TRBJ2-3 once TRBV7-2 CASSLGGLLSTDTQYF TGTGCCAGCAGCTTAGGGGGACTGTTGAGCACAGATACGCAGTATTTT
TRBD2 15 TRBJ2-1 once TRBV7-2 CASAGRGGGYNEQFF TGTGCCAGCGCCGGCCGCGGGGGGGGCTACAATGAGCAGTTCTTC
NA 15 TRBJ2-3 NA TRBV7-9 CASSLVTGPTDTQYF TGTGCCAGCAGCTTAGTCACCGGGCCGACAGATACGCAGTATTTT